This passage covers 11 T cell receptor beta chains from one sample sequenced in a study of cytomegalovirus exposure and HLA in healthy donors (dated by TCRdb to 2016 to 2017). Library preparation was by the immunoSEQ multiplex PCR assay. The multiplex PCR relied on a mix of 60 forward primers for TCR Vbeta segments and 13 reverse primers for TCR Jbeta segments. Held by TCRdb, this immuneACCESS table contains in-frame sequences only and omits some clones. Under half of the omission traces to an unresolved V gene where checked; the cause of the rest is unknown. The table for this sample lists about 78,000 clones; approximately 70% of them were counted only once. The top ten hold around 10% of the sample. Sequencing was done on a sample of PBMCs. These receptors all stem from a woman in her 40s in good health and CMV-seropositive.

The J gene is TRBJ2-1, the V gene TRBV11-1, with 7 positions matching TRBD2. The CDR3 loop spans 16 amino acids. Germline CDR1 SGHAT, CDR2 FQDESV (reference sequence). The junction had 7 bases not matched to a gene; V was cut back by 5 bases and J by 0 bases. DNA for the CDR3: TGTGCCAGCAGCAACAAACTAGCGTCCTCCTACAATGAGCAGTTCTTC. Its translation: CASSNKLASSYNEQFF. Supplemented by reference TRBV11-1 and TRBJ2-1, the full variable domain reads EAEVAQSPRYKITEKSQAVAFWCDPISGHATLYWYRQILGQGPELLVQFQDESVVDDSQLPKDRFSAERLKGVDSTLKIQPAELGDSAMYLCASSNKLASSYNEQFFGPGTRLTVL.

The rearrangement uses TRBV2 and TRBJ2-3, with 9 bases lining up with TRBD2. The trim removed 6 bases at V and 3 bases at J, leaving 7 bases unmatched. CDR1 is SNHLY, CDR2 FYNNEI, per germline. The CDR3 runs 15 residues. CDR3 DNA sequence: TGTGCCAGCAGCTGGACTAGCGAGGGGACAGATACGCAGTATTTT. It yields the protein CASSWTSEGTDTQYF. The variable domain in full, completed from reference TRBV2 and TRBJ2-3, reads EPEVTQTPSHQVTQMGQEVILRCVPISNHLYFYWYRQILGQKVEFLVSFYNNEISEKSEIFDDQFSVERPDGSNFTLKIRSTKLEDSAMYFCASSWTSEGTDTQYFGPGTRLTVL.

The chain employs TRBV15 and TRBJ2-5; 10 bases are a match to TRBD2. V lost 4 bases and J lost 5; bases outside the gene matches: 10. Germline lookup yields CDR1 LNHNV and CDR2 YYDKDF (reference sequence). The CDR3 spans 16 residues. For the CDR3, the DNA is TGTGCCACCAGCACTATTTTAGCGGGAGGTCGGGAGACCCAGTACTTC. Residues: CATSTILAGGRETQYF.

This clone has just a few counts. This chain links TRBV6-1 with TRBJ2-1; TRBD2 aligns across 8 bases. This CDR3 is 13 amino acids long. Germline V gives CDR1 MNHNS, CDR2 SASEGT. V lost 2 bases, J lost 12 bases, and 6 bases stayed unmatched. CDR3: CASSEIGSGMQFF. The CDR3 DNA is TGTGCCAGCAGTGAAATCGGTAGCGGGATGCAGTTCTTC.

The chain is built from TRBV30 and TRBJ2-2; D is unclear. Trimming removed 0 bases from V and 0 bases from J, with 8 bases in between. CDR1 and CDR2 from the germline V gene are GTSNPN and SVGIG (reference sequence). CDR3 length: 15 residues. CDR3 amino acids: CAWSVSDSNTGELFF. The CDR3 nucleotides are TGTGCCTGGAGTGTGAGTGACTCGAACACCGGGGAGCTGTTTTTT.

The chain carries TRBV28 and TRBJ2-1, with 8 bases lining up with TRBD2. This CDR3 spans 17 amino acids. Germline V gene data show CDR1 as MDHEN and CDR2 as SYDVKM. J was trimmed by 5 bases and V by 1 base; bases with no gene match: 10. DNA of the CDR3: TGTGCCAGCAGTTTATCGGGGACTAGGAAAATCAACAATGAGCAGTTCTTC. It yields the protein CASSLSGTRKINNEQFF.

The V and J genes are TRBV19 and TRBJ1-1; D remains ambiguous. CDR1 is LNHDA and CDR2 is SQIVND in the germline V gene (reference sequence). The CDR3 has 13 residues. V gave up 3 bases and J gave up 0 bases, with 5 bases separating them. The CDR3 region has the DNA TGTGCCAGTAGTATGTATGTGAACACTGAAGCTTTCTTT. Translated: CASSMYVNTEAFF.

The V and J genes are TRBV19 and TRBJ1-2; 7 bases match TRBD1. CDR3 length equals 15 residues. Trimming took 6 bases from V and 2 from J; bases not matched to a gene: 9. Looked up from germline, CDR1 is LNHDA and CDR2 is SQIVND (reference sequence). The CDR3 loop reads CASRPDRTGNYGYTF. The DNA of the CDR3 is TGTGCCAGTAGACCCGACCGGACAGGAAACTATGGCTACACCTTC. Using reference TRBV19 and TRBJ1-2 for the parts outside the CDR3, the full variable domain is DGGITQSPKYLFRKEGQNVTLSCEQNLNHDAMYWYRQDPGQGLRLIYYSQIVNDFQKGDIAEGYSVSREKKESFPLTVTSAQKNPTAFYLCASRPDRTGNYGYTFGSGTRLTVV.

This chain uses TRBV30 with TRBJ1-5; TRBD1 aligns across 11 bases. Unmatched junction bases numbered 17, after V lost 0 bases and J lost 7 bases. Germline V lookup: CDR1 GTSNPN, CDR2 SVGIG (reference sequence). The CDR3 contains 19 residues. The CDR3 reads CAWSVQYRDRGLFRQPQHF. CDR3 bases: TGTGCCTGGAGTGTCCAATACCGGGACAGGGGGTTATTTCGACAGCCCCAGCATTTT.

The rearrangement links TRBV5-1 to TRBJ2-1; 7 bases are shared with TRBD2. Germline V gene sequence: CDR1 SGHRS, CDR2 YFSETQ. This CDR3 is 14 amino acids long. Trimming cost V 0 bases and J 7 bases; bases outside gene matches: 4. CDR3 sequence (DNA): TGCGCCAGCAGCTTGGACTTGCGGGGGAATGAGCAGTTCTTC. This gives the protein CASSLDLRGNEQFF.

The chain is built from TRBV30 and TRBJ1-3, with 9 bases identical to TRBD1. The CDR3 loop spans 16 amino acids. The germline V gene encodes CDR1 GTSNPN and CDR2 SVGIG (reference sequence). V lost 2 bases to trimming and J lost 0 bases; unmatched junction nucleotides: 5. The CDR3 DNA follows: TGTGCCTGGAGTAGGACAGGGGTTAACTCTGGAAACACCATATATTTT. Residues: CAWSRTGVNSGNTIYF.